The 27 T cell receptor beta chains reported below all come from one sample, sequenced in a study of cytomegalovirus exposure and HLA in healthy donors. This PCR relied on a set of 60 Vbeta primers and 13 Jbeta primers. Clones were sequenced by immunoSEQ multiplex PCR, and TCRdb holds only the in-frame ones, with some missing. The sample gives 130,000 or so clones, about 80% of which show up once; approximately 5% is in the top ten. The sequencing sample was made of PBMCs. Receptor source: a man aged 25-40 years in good health and CMV-seronegative.

The J gene is TRBJ1-5, the V gene TRBV7-8; D perhaps matches TRBD1 (5 bases). Trimming stripped 2 bases from V and 1 base from J, with 6 bases between. The CDR3 is made up of 14 amino acids. CDR1 is SGHVS and CDR2 is FQNEAQ in the germline V gene. The CDR3 bases are TGTGCCAGCAGCTTAAAGGGGAGCAATCAGCCCCAGCATTTT. Translated: CASSLKGSNQPQHF.

The chain employs TRBV15 and TRBJ1-2; TRBD1 might be the D (5 bases). V was shortened by 7 bases and J by 4 bases, with 13 bases between the two germline ends. CDR1 is LNHNV and CDR2 is YYDKDF in the germline V gene (reference sequence). The CDR3 has 13 residues. The CDR3: CATKTRDSYGYTF. The CDR3 coding sequence is TGTGCCACCAAAACACGTGACAGCTATGGCTACACCTTC.

The rearrangement joins TRBV30 to TRBJ2-7; a weak D match, TRBD1 (6 bases). The CDR3 totals 13 residues. Germline V CDR1 and CDR2: GTSNPN, SVGIG (reference sequence). V was clipped by 3 bases and J by 5 bases, with 14 bases between them. Here the CDR3 reads CAWSAGTINEQYF. Written as DNA, the CDR3 is TGTGCCTGGAGCGCCGGGACAATCAACGAGCAGTACTTC.

The rearrangement links TRBV6-6 to TRBJ2-7; 7 nucleotides agree with TRBD1. The V segment lost 6 bases and the J segment 5 bases; nucleotides outside the gene matches: 7. The CDR3 has 13 amino acids. Germline CDR1 reads MNHNY; CDR2 reads SVGAGI (reference sequence). The CDR3 region has the DNA TGTGCCAGCAGAGACAGGGAATACCACGAGCAGTACTTC. Translation: CASRDREYHEQYF.

J is TRBJ2-7 and V is TRBV28; D unresolved. Trimming shortened V by 4 bases and J by 3 bases, and 10 bases separated the two germline ends. From germline, CDR1 is MDHEN and CDR2 SYDVKM. This CDR3 has 13 residues. The CDR3 is CASSSFPYYEQYF. CDR3 nucleotides: TGTGCCAGCAGTTCGTTCCCTTACTACGAGCAGTACTTC.

This rearrangement joins TRBV9 to TRBJ1-2; 9 bases fit TRBD1. The J segment lost 7 bases and the V segment lost 1 base, leaving 5 bases of the junction unmatched. CDR3 length: 14 amino acids. CDR1 and CDR2 from the germline V gene are SGDLS and YYNGEE. Here the CDR3 reads CASSVNRGLSGYTF. For the CDR3, the DNA is TGTGCCAGCAGCGTAAACAGGGGGCTGAGTGGCTACACCTTC.

CDR3 sequence: CASSKSSGVTGELFF. The CDR3 DNA sequence: TGTGCCAGCAGCAAATCTAGCGGGGTTACCGGGGAGCTGTTTTTT. The chain combines TRBV7-9 with TRBJ2-2; 9 positions match TRBD2. From germline, CDR1 is SEHNR and CDR2 FQNEAQ (reference sequence). The ends lost 5 bases at V and 5 bases at J; junction bases unmatched: 6. The CDR3 spans 15 residues.

The rearrangement links TRBV7-9 to TRBJ1-5; TRBD1 is a possible D gene (5 bases). This CDR3 contains 15 residues. Germline lookup yields CDR1 SEHNR and CDR2 FQNEAQ (reference sequence). The ends were cut back, 5 bases at V and 1 base at J, with 12 bases in the middle. CDR3 bases: TGTGCCAGCAGCACAGACAGCGACAGCAATCAGCCCCAGCATTTT. Translation: CASSTDSDSNQPQHF.

The V call is TRBV15, the J call TRBJ2-1, with 12 bases fitting TRBD2. This CDR3 has 16 residues. V lost 1 base and J lost 3; bases outside the gene matches: 1. From germline, CDR1 is LNHNV and CDR2 YYDKDF (reference sequence). In DNA, the CDR3 is TGTGCCACCAGCAGAGCTAGCGGGAGGGTCTACAATGAGCAGTTCTTC. Translating gives CATSRASGRVYNEQFF.

The V gene is TRBV19, the J gene TRBJ2-2; D is unresolved. Germline-derived CDR1 and CDR2 are LNHDA and SQIVND (reference sequence). Trimming stripped 5 bases from V and 4 bases from J, with 11 bases between. This CDR3 region has 14 residues. The CDR3 DNA reads as TGTGCCAGTAGTGTGAAGACTGCCACCGGGGAGCTGTTTTTT. This encodes CASSVKTATGELFF.

As to this clone: Relative to the germline gene, one junction end is altered; a read error may explain this. The chain has TRBV7-7 and TRBJ2-7, with TRBD1 identical over 7 bases. The CDR3 is 13 residues long. Germline CDR1 is SSHAT and CDR2 is FNYEAQ (reference sequence). As DNA, the CDR3 is TGTGCTAGCAGCCAGCACAGGGGTCACGAGCAGTACTTC. This translates into CASSQHRGHEQYF.

V and J are TRBV7-8 and TRBJ2-7; D may be TRBD1 (6 bases). Per germline, CDR1 SGHVS and CDR2 FQNEAQ. V lost 2 bases and J lost 1, with 9 bases in between. This CDR3 is 14 amino acids long. Here the CDR3 reads CASSLTGISYEQYF. The CDR3 nucleotides are TGTGCCAGCAGCTTAACAGGGATTTCCTACGAGCAGTACTTC. The full variable domain, rest sourced from reference TRBV7-8 and TRBJ2-7, is GAGVSQSPRYKVAKRGQDVALRCDPISGHVSLFWYQQALGQGPEFLTYFQNEAQLDKSGLPSDRFFAERPEGSVSTLKIQRTQQEDSAVYLCASSLTGISYEQYFGPGTRLTVT.

The CDR3 bases are TGTGCCAGCAATCGTGCGGGTAGGGGGACGAACACCGGGGAGCTGTTTTTT. This gives the protein CASNRAGRGTNTGELFF. The V gene is TRBV27, the J gene TRBJ2-2; TRBD1 is a possible D gene (6 bases). This CDR3 is built from 17 residues. Deletions cut 7 bases from V and 0 bases from J, with 18 bases between. Germline V gene lookup returns CDR1 MNHEY and CDR2 SMNVEV (reference sequence).

The chain carries TRBV19 and TRBJ1-1; D is undetermined. The CDR3 loop spans 13 amino acids. Between the trimmed V and J ends, which lost 6 bases and 4 bases, there was a span of 12 bases. The germline V gene has CDR1 LNHDA and CDR2 SQIVND (reference sequence). CDR3: CASRQAGTTEAFF. CDR3 bases: TGTGCCAGTAGGCAGGCGGGTACCACTGAAGCTTTCTTT.

The chain has TRBV19 and TRBJ2-1; 7 bases align to TRBD1. This CDR3 is 15 amino acids long. CDR1 is LNHDA and CDR2 is SQIVND in the germline V gene (reference sequence). With 3 bases clipped from V and 8 bases from J, the junction kept 10 bases outside the gene matches. The DNA of the CDR3 is TGTGCCAGTAGTATGAAGGGGGCAGGGTATTATGAGCAGTTCTTC. Amino acid sequence: CASSMKGAGYYEQFF.

The CDR3 spells CASSDSGLAGGDTQYF. CDR3 sequence (DNA): TGTGCCAGCAGTGACTCGGGGCTAGCGGGGGGAGATACGCAGTATTTT. The V call is TRBV6-4, the J call TRBJ2-3, with 11 bases that match TRBD2. Per germline, CDR1 MRHNA and CDR2 SNTAGT. The CDR3 length is 16 residues. J gave up 5 bases and V 0 bases, and 4 bases lay outside the gene matches.

The gene calls are TRBV2 and TRBJ1-2; 7 nucleotides align to TRBD1. This CDR3 is 12 amino acids long. V lost 7 bases and J lost 5; bases outside the gene matches: 4. Germline values: CDR1 SNHLY, CDR2 FYNNEI. The CDR3 is CASTPQGYGYTF. CDR3 bases: TGTGCCAGCACCCCACAGGGGTATGGCTACACCTTC. Complete variable domain (other parts from reference TRBV2 and TRBJ1-2): EPEVTQTPSHQVTQMGQEVILRCVPISNHLYFYWYRQILGQKVEFLVSFYNNEISEKSEIFDDQFSVERPDGSNFTLKIRSTKLEDSAMYFCASTPQGYGYTFGSGTRLTVV.

V is TRBV25-1 and J is TRBJ1-6, with a tentative D call TRBD1 (5 bases). The germline V gene has CDR1 MGHDK and CDR2 SYGVNS. Trimming took off 2 bases at V and 5 bases at J, with 10 bases between the two ends. The CDR3 extends over 15 amino acids. DNA for the CDR3: TGTGCCAGCAGTGAACAGGGAAGGGATAATTCACCCCTCCACTTT. Its protein is CASSEQGRDNSPLHF.

The sample holds one count of this clone. This chain links TRBV18 with TRBJ2-7, with TRBD2 identical over 8 bases. The CDR3 is 15 amino acids. Trimming cost V 6 bases and J 0 bases; bases outside gene matches: 7. Germline V lookup: CDR1 KGHSH, CDR2 LQKENI. The CDR3 is CASSLSGGSSYEQYF. In DNA form, the CDR3 reads TGTGCCAGCTCTCTCTCGGGGGGGAGCTCCTACGAGCAGTACTTC.

The chain carries TRBV6-4 and TRBJ1-2; perhaps TRBD1 as D (6 bases). The V end lost 4 bases, the J end lost 4 bases, and 19 bases lay between the germline ends. Looked up from germline, CDR1 is MRHNA and CDR2 is SNTAGT. The length of the CDR3 is 16 residues. DNA for the CDR3: TGTGCCAGCAGTGCCGCCGGGCTAGGGGGAAGCTATGGCTACACCTTC. Translating gives CASSAAGLGGSYGYTF.

This clone was counted between two and nine times. J is TRBJ1-5 and V is TRBV5-1; D is unresolved. The germline V gene has CDR1 SGHRS and CDR2 YFSETQ. The CDR3 extends over 15 amino acids. Trimming removed 2 bases from V and 1 base from J, with 10 bases in between. The CDR3 region has the DNA TGCGCCAGCAGCTTCGACGGGTCAAGCAATCAGCCCCAGCATTTT. Translating gives CASSFDGSSNQPQHF. Combining the CDR3 with reference TRBV5-1 and TRBJ1-5 gives the whole variable domain KAGVTQTPRYLIKTRGQQVTLSCSPISGHRSVSWYQQTPGQGLQFLFEYFSETQRNKGNFPGRFSGRQFSNSRSEMNVSTLELGDSALYLCASSFDGSSNQPQHFGDGTRLSIL.

The chain has TRBV6-6 and TRBJ2-2; D uncertain. CDR3 length: 12 amino acids. Germline values: CDR1 MNHNY, CDR2 SVGAGI (reference sequence). Trimming shortened V by 5 bases and J by 2 bases, and 3 bases separated the two germline ends. CDR3 in DNA: TGTGCCAGCAGTCCAAACACCGGGGAGCTGTTTTTT. Its translation is CASSPNTGELFF.

The chain is built from TRBV7-2 and TRBJ2-7; D unclear. V was pared by 2 bases and J by 0 bases, with 8 bases between. CDR1 and CDR2 from the germline V gene are SGHTA and FQGNSA. CDR3 length equals 14 residues. CDR3 protein: CASSLSLGSYEQYF. In DNA, the CDR3 is TGTGCCAGCAGCTTATCTCTCGGCTCCTACGAGCAGTACTTC.

The chain employs TRBV19 and TRBJ1-6; 10 bases are a match to TRBD1. Looked up from germline, CDR1 is LNHDA and CDR2 is SQIVND (reference sequence). The ends lost 5 bases at V and 9 bases at J; junction bases unmatched: 10. This CDR3 spans 16 amino acids. CDR3 region: CASSVNAGQGSSPLHF. In DNA, the CDR3 is TGTGCCAGTAGTGTAAATGCGGGACAGGGGAGTTCACCCCTCCACTTT.

The V call is TRBV19, the J call TRBJ1-2; 9 nucleotides match TRBD1. CDR1 is LNHDA, CDR2 SQIVND, per germline (reference sequence). Losses at the gene ends were 7 bases for V and 0 bases for J; bases not matched to a gene: 6. The CDR3 has 15 amino acids. The CDR3 loop is CASNPGTGTNYGYTF. CDR3 DNA: TGTGCCAGTAACCCGGGGACAGGGACTAACTATGGCTACACCTTC. Based on the CDR3 plus reference TRBV19 and TRBJ1-2, the full variable domain is DGGITQSPKYLFRKEGQNVTLSCEQNLNHDAMYWYRQDPGQGLRLIYYSQIVNDFQKGDIAEGYSVSREKKESFPLTVTSAQKNPTAFYLCASNPGTGTNYGYTFGSGTRLTVV.

This chain connects TRBV9 to TRBJ1-5, with D unresolved. The CDR3 is 12 residues long. Between the trimmed V and J ends, which lost 4 bases and 6 bases, there was a span of 8 bases. Germline lookup yields CDR1 SGDLS and CDR2 YYNGEE. The CDR3 loop is CASSSGVQPQHF. In DNA, the CDR3 is TGTGCCAGCAGCTCCGGGGTTCAGCCCCAGCATTTT.

The chain has TRBV7-3 and TRBJ1-5; the match to TRBD1 covers 9 bases. CDR1 is SGHTA and CDR2 is FQGTGA in the germline V gene. V trimming: 5 bases; J trimming: 3 bases; junction bases outside the gene matches: 14. There are 18 residues in the CDR3. CDR3 sequence (DNA): TGTGCCAGCAGCCCCCAGATAATTGACAGGGGGAACAATCAGCCCCAGCATTTT. Translation: CASSPQIIDRGNNQPQHF.